The rows below give T cell receptor beta chains drawn from one sample of a study of human T cells and chemical hapten exposure. TCRdb called the RACE reads again in MiXCR, with one record for every CDR3 protein. The sample shows tens of thousands of distinct CDR3 sequences, over 9% of them seen only once. The material was whole blood, obtained in connection with sensitization to the hapten diphenylcyclopropenone (DPC). Every receptor here comes from a woman in her forties or fifties with alopecia areata. Some clones in this sample may be carry-over from other donors' samples. Both conserved end residues are part of each CDR3. D genes are given only for firm matches. Clone size is not always given. Where it is, it says once, few, many or a class for expanded clones.

size	D	J	V	DNA	CDR3
many	NA	TRBJ1-2	TRBV29-1	TGCAGCGTTGAAGATCTGAGGACAAGGTCCTATGGCTACACCTTC	CSVEDLRTRSYGYTF
many	TRBD2	TRBJ2-7	TRBV5-1	TGCGCCAGCAGCTTGACTAGCGGGAGGTTCCACGAGCAGTACTTC	CASSLTSGRFHEQYF
few	TRBD1	TRBJ1-5	TRBV28	TGTGCCAGCATTGGGACAGCGGGGCAGCCCCAGCATTTT	CASIGTAGQPQHF
many	TRBD1	TRBJ1-1	TRBV4-1	TGCGCCAGCAGCCAAGAAACAGGGGTTATGAACACTGAAGCTTTCTTT	CASSQETGVMNTEAFF
NA	NA	TRBJ1-2	TRBV5-1	TGCGCCAACAGCTCCTCCAGGAGTAACTATGGCTACACCTTC	CANSSSRSNYGYTF
many	NA	TRBJ2-7	TRBV11-2	TGTGCCAGCAGCTTAGTTGAAGTGGGAGAGCAGTACTTC	CASSLVEVGEQYF
NA	NA	TRBJ1-5	TRBV7-8	TGTGCCAGCAGCGGTTACAGGGATGGTCAGCCCCAGCATTTT	CASSGYRDGQPQHF
NA	TRBD1	TRBJ2-5	TRBV3-1	TGTGCCAGCAGCCCAAGGGGGCGCGGGTCAAAGACCCAGTACTTC	CASSPRGRGSKTQYF
NA	TRBD2	TRBJ2-1	TRBV2	TGTGCCAGCAGTGAACAACTAGCGGAGTTCTTC	CASSEQLAEFF
many	NA	TRBJ1-1	TRBV4-1	TGCGCCAGCAGCCAAGGATTTTTGAACACTGAAGCTTTCTTT	CASSQGFLNTEAFF
many	TRBD2	TRBJ2-3	TRBV7-3	TGTGCCAGCAGCTTACGAGTCCTAGCGGGAGTGGGCACAGATACGCAGTATTTT	CASSLRVLAGVGTDTQYF
few	TRBD2	TRBJ2-3	TRBV2	TGTGCCAACAAGCGAAGCGGGGCCGGGACTAGTAGCACAGATACGCAGTATTTT	CANKRSGAGTSSTDTQYF
many	NA	TRBJ2-7	TRBV18	TGTGCCAGCTCACCGCAGAGGCTAAGACAGTACCTGACCTACGAGCAGTACTTC	CASSPQRLRQYLTYEQYF
NA	TRBD1	TRBJ2-5	TRBV28	TGTGCCAGCAGTCACAGGGGGCCTGGGACCCAGTACTTC	CASSHRGPGTQYF
many	NA	TRBJ2-3	TRBV29-1	TGCAGCGTCGCCGGACTGAGCGGGCCGTCTACGCAGTATTTT	CSVAGLSGPSTQYF
few	NA	TRBJ2-7	TRBV21-1	TGTGCCAGCGATCAGGGCAGCTCCTACGAGCAGTACTTC	CASDQGSSYEQYF
many	NA	TRBJ2-5	TRBV7-2	TGTGCCAGCAGCCCAGGAGAGGTGGGGGCCGGAGAGACCCAGTACTTC	CASSPGEVGAGETQYF
many	TRBD1	TRBJ2-5	TRBV2	TGTGCCAGCAGTGATGGGGACAGCCTCGGGGTGGAGACCCAGTACTTC	CASSDGDSLGVETQYF
NA	TRBD2	TRBJ2-1	TRBV7-9	TGTGCCAGCAGCACCCGGACTAGCGGGAGACCCACAATTCAATACAATGAGCAGTTCTTC	CASSTRTSGRPTIQYNEQFF
few	NA	TRBJ1-4	TRBV19	TGTGCCAGCCAGGGAGTTCCGGAGAATGAAAAACTGTTTTTT	CASQGVPENEKLFF
few	TRBD1	TRBJ1-3	TRBV3-1	TGTGCCAGCAGCACATTGGGACAGACTCTTAGGGGAAACACCATATATTTT	CASSTLGQTLRGNTIYF
few	NA	TRBJ1-4	TRBV5-1	TGCGCCAGCAGCTTGCAGGGTTCCACTAATGAAAAACTGTTTTTT	CASSLQGSTNEKLFF
NA	NA	TRBJ1-4	TRBV29-1	TGCAGCGTTGCCCATGGTGAGGGTGAAAAACTGTTTTTT	CSVAHGEGEKLFF
many	NA	TRBJ1-2	TRBV29-1	TGCAGCGTTGCAGCTCCAACAGGGTACACCTATGGCTACACCTTC	CSVAAPTGYTYGYTF
many	TRBD1	TRBJ2-7	TRBV19	TGTGCCAGTAGTAAGGGACAGGATCTATACGAGCAGTACTTC	CASSKGQDLYEQYF
many	TRBD1	TRBJ1-2	TRBV18	TGTGCCAGCTCACCATCCGGACAGGCCTATGGCTACACCTTC	CASSPSGQAYGYTF
many	TRBD2	TRBJ2-1	TRBV6-4	TGTGCCAGCAGTATAAGCGGGAGTGGGTCTGTTGAGCAGTTCTTC	CASSISGSGSVEQFF
many	TRBD2	TRBJ2-3	TRBV20-1	TGCAGTGCTAGAGCGGGAGGGCCGTCGCAGTATTTT	CSARAGGPSQYF
many	TRBD2	TRBJ2-2	TRBV3-1	TGTGCCAGCAGCCGTCAGCGGGAGGGCCCCAACACCGGGGAGCTGTTTTTT	CASSRQREGPNTGELFF
few	NA	TRBJ1-1	TRBV12-3/TRBV12-4	TGTGCCAGCAGTTTAGGCGTTCGCCCTGAAGCTTTCTTT	CASSLGVRPEAFF
many	TRBD1	TRBJ2-1	TRBV29-1	TGCAGCGGGTCGGCAGGGGGACACAATGAGCAGTTCTTC	CSGSAGGHNEQFF
few	TRBD2	TRBJ2-2	TRBV3-1	TGTGCCAGCAGCCCTCGAGGAGCGGGACCGAACACCGGGGAGCTGTTTTTT	CASSPRGAGPNTGELFF
NA	NA	TRBJ1-5	TRBV19	TGTGCCAGTAGTATGGTGCTAAGTGATCAGCCCCAGCATTTT	CASSMVLSDQPQHF
many	NA	TRBJ2-1	TRBV29-1	TGCAGCGTTGAAGGGGTAGCGGACCTCTCCTACAATGAGCAGTTCTTC	CSVEGVADLSYNEQFF
few	NA	TRBJ2-3	TRBV29-1	TGCAGCGTTGATGAGGGTATCGGGACAGATACGCAGTATTTT	CSVDEGIGTDTQYF
few	NA	TRBJ1-3	TRBV30	TGTGCCTGGAGTATTGGGATTTCTGGAAACACCATATATTTT	CAWSIGISGNTIYF
few	TRBD1	TRBJ2-7	TRBV27	TGTGCCAGCAGTCCCAGGGGGCAGTCTCTCGAGCAGTACTTC	CASSPRGQSLEQYF
many	TRBD2	TRBJ2-1	TRBV12-3/TRBV12-4	TGTGCCAGCACCTCGTCAGGCTCGGGGGGTAAGCAGTTCTTC	CASTSSGSGGKQFF
many	NA	TRBJ1-4	TRBV7-2	TGTGCCAGCAACGACGTTTATAATGAAAAACTGTTTTTT	CASNDVYNEKLFF
NA	TRBD2	TRBJ2-1	TRBV7-2	TGTGCCAGCACCGAGACTAGCGGGAGCGATGAGCAGTTCTTC	CASTETSGSDEQFF
many	TRBD2	TRBJ2-1	TRBV6-6	TGTGCCAGCACCACAAGCGGGAGAGCCAATGAGCAGTTCTTC	CASTTSGRANEQFF
NA	NA	TRBJ1-1	TRBV20-1	TGCAGTGCTAGAAGGGTACAGGAGGTGAACACTGAAGCTTTCTTT	CSARRVQEVNTEAFF
NA	NA	TRBJ2-1	TRBV4-2	TGTGCCAGCAGCCAGGACCTAGAATACAATGAGCAGTTCTTC	CASSQDLEYNEQFF
many	NA	TRBJ1-3	TRBV5-1	TGCGCCAGCAGCTTAACGGCATCTGGAAACACCATATATTTT	CASSLTASGNTIYF
NA	NA	TRBJ2-4	TRBV19	TGTGCCAGTAGTTTGATGTCACTAGCCAAAAACATTCAGTACTTC	CASSLMSLAKNIQYF
NA	NA	TRBJ1-5	TRBV2	TGTGCCAGCAGGACTCGGGCCAGCCCGGGGCCCCAGCATTTT	CASRTRASPGPQHF
many	NA	TRBJ2-5	TRBV7-2	TGTGCCAGCAGCTTAGATGGTAGTCGGGAGACCCAGTACTTC	CASSLDGSRETQYF
many	TRBD2	TRBJ2-1	TRBV10-2	TGCGCCAGCAGTTTGGGGAGGGCCGATGAGCAGTTCTTC	CASSLGRADEQFF
NA	NA	TRBJ1-2	TRBV6-6	TGTGCCAGCAGTAGCCGACCAGGGGACTATGGCTACACCTTC	CASSSRPGDYGYTF
many	TRBD1	TRBJ1-2	TRBV30	TGTGCCTGGAGTACCGGGACAGGGGTCGATGGCTACACCTTC	CAWSTGTGVDGYTF